This T cell receptor (beta chain) stems from a study of blood T cell repertoires in COVID-19 (dated by TCRdb to 2018 to 2020). In terms of the full investigation: Samples from collaborators originated in the United States, Italy and Spain and spanned both the acute and convalescent phases of COVID-19. The prospective study material was composed of cDNA or gDNA derived from T cells, B-cell-depleted T cells, or PBMCs. Deeply sampled blood TCRbeta repertoires from subjects exposed to, actively infected with, or recovered from COVID-19 were included in the dataset. The repertoires were released in a freely available public database intended as a resource for research on the immune response to SARS-CoV-2. Samples were obtained from the ongoing ImmuneRACE study (first 160 participants) and from 1,254 subjects provided by 6 global collaborators. Sample metadata almost always included a de-identified subject ID, COVID-19 status, age in years and sex. HLA class I and class II types, where available, came from metadata supplied by the sample provider rather than from assay-based typing. Results the study describes overall, beyond this receptor: Clinical and demographic metadata were provided uncurated, with the amount varying by source and participant.

In the prospective study, participants were about 18 to 95 years old, resided in 24 geographic areas of the United States, and were enrolled through a virtual design. Cohort assignment in the prospective study relied on participant-reported clinical history from a screening survey and a study questionnaire. Exposed participants had been in contact, within 2 weeks of entering the study, with a person who had a PCR-confirmed or clinician-diagnosed case of COVID-19. In the prospective study, whole blood, serum and a nasopharyngeal or oropharyngeal swab were collected from each participant by mobile phlebotomists. Over a roughly two-month period, participants in the prospective study had the option of providing additional blood draws and questionnaires. Prospective study blood samples were shipped either frozen or at room temperature before DNA extraction. Regarding this clone: Its target antigen remains unknown. Base qualities are missing; no much larger clone stands one base away.

TCRbeta CDR3 regions were amplified from genomic DNA by means of the immunoSEQ Assay, a bias-controlled multiplex PCR. The authors' analysis ran thus. The number of nucleated cells in each sample was estimated from the amplification of reference gene primers within the assay. Sequence reads were collapsed and filtered to measure the absolute abundance of every unique TCRbeta CDR3 rearrangement. Productive Simpson clonality was computed per sample as the square root of Simpson's diversity index over productive rearrangements. TCRdb mirrors the immuneACCESS table, restricted to in-frame sequences. Some clones are absent from its copies; in checked studies, under half trace to an unresolved V gene, and the reason for the others is unknown. V and J calls and clone size are copied from that table; D and trimming were computed from the DNA. In this sample the table shows fewer than 250,000 clones, around four fifths of which occur a single time. Jointly, the top ten make up 3.6% of the sample.

Germline trimming: 2 bases from V, 6 bases from J; junction bases outside gene matches: 7. Including cysteine and phenylalanine, the CDR3 has 14 amino acids. Just the 42-base CDR3 DNA is kept, in frame starting at base 1. According to the germline V gene, CDR1 reads SGHTS and CDR2 reads YDEGEE. Sequenced material: PBMCs or T cells enriched from blood (not recorded which). Recombination connected TRBV5-8 to TRBJ1-1; TRBD1 fits 7 bases in the junction. This sequence was found in a woman aged 40 to 50 who had been exposed to COVID-19. DNA sequence: TGTGCCAGCAGCTTCCCTAGGGGGCGGCCTGAAGCTTTCTTT. The resulting protein is CASSFPRGRPEAFF.